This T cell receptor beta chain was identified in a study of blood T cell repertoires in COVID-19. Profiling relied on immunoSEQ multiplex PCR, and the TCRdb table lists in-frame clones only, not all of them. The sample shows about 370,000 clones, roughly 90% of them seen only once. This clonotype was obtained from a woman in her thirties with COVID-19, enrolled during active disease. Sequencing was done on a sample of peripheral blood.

The CDR3: CATSRRGISYNEQFF. The CDR3 nucleotides read TGTGCCACCAGCAGAAGGGGTATATCCTACAATGAGCAGTTCTTC. The chain is built from TRBV24-1 and TRBJ2-1; a possible D gene is TRBD1 (5 bases). Trimming shortened V by 7 bases and J by 1 base, and 13 bases separated the two germline ends. The V gene's germline CDR1 is KGHDR and CDR2 SFDVKD. The CDR3 runs 15 residues.